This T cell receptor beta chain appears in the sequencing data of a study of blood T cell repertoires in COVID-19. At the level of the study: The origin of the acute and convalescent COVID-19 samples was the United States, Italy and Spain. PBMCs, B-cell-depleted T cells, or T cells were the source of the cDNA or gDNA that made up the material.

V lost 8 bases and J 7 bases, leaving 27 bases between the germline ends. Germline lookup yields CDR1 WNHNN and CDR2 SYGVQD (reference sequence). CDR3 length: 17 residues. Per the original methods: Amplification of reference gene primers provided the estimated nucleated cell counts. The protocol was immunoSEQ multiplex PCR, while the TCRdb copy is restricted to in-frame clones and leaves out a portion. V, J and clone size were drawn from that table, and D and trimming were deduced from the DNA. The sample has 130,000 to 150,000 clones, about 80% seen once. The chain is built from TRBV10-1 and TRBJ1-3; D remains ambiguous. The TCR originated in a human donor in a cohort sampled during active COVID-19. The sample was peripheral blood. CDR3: CASLEWRLGGDSNTIYF. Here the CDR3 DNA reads TGCGCCAGCCTTGAGTGGCGGCTAGGAGGAGATTCTAACACCATATATTTT.